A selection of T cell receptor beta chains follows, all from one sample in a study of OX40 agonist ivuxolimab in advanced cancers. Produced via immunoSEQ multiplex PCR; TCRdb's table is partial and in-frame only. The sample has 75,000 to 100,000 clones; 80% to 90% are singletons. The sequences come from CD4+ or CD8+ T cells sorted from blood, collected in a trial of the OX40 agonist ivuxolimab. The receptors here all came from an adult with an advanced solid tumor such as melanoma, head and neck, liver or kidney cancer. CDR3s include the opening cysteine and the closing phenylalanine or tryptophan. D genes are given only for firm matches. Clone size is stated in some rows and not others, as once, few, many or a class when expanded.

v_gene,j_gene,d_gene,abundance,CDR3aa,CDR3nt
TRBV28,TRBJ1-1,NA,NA,CASRAPYPPEAFF,TGTGCCAGCAGAGCCCCATATCCCCCGGAAGCTTTCTTT
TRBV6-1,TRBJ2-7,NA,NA,CASSGPSGSYEQYF,TGTGCCAGCAGTGGGCCTAGTGGCTCCTACGAGCAGTACTTC
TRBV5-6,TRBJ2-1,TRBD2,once,CASSTTGIGRARYNEQFF,TGTGCCAGCAGCACTACTGGGATCGGGAGGGCCCGGTACAATGAGCAGTTCTTC
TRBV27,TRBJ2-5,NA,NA,CASSLFTPGPDYQETQYF,TGTGCCAGCAGTTTATTCACACCGGGCCCAGATTACCAAGAGACCCAGTACTTC
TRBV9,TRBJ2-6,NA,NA,CASSVGRGSGANVLTF,TGTGCCAGCAGCGTAGGGAGGGGATCTGGGGCCAACGTCCTGACTTTC
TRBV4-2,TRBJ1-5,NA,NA,CASSQDGAGSNQPQHF,TGTGCCAGCAGCCAAGATGGGGCAGGTAGCAATCAGCCCCAGCATTTT
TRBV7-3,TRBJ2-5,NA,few,CASSLVGGYQETQYF,TGTGCCAGCAGCTTAGTTGGGGGGTACCAAGAGACCCAGTACTTC
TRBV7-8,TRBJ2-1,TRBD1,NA,CASSTGQGGAYNEQFF,TGTGCCAGCAGCACGGGACAGGGGGGGGCCTACAATGAGCAGTTCTTC
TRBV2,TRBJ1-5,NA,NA,CASRDLSNQPQHF,TGTGCCAGCAGGGACTTGAGCAATCAGCCCCAGCATTTT
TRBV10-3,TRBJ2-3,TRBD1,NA,CAISLGQGATDTQYF,TGTGCCATCAGCCTCGGACAGGGGGCCACAGATACGCAGTATTTT
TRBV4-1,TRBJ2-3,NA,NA,CASSQGVRGNTQYF,TGCGCCAGCAGCCAAGGGGTCAGAGGGAATACGCAGTATTTT
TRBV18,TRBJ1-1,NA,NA,CASSQDFGTEAFF,TGTGCCAGCTCACAAGACTTCGGCACTGAAGCTTTCTTT
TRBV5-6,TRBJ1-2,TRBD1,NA,CASSLRWNTGGGYTF,TGTGCCAGCAGCTTGAGGTGGAACACAGGGGGTGGCTACACCTTC
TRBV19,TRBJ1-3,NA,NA,CASSPLDTRGGNTIYF,TGTGCCAGTAGTCCACTGGACACCCGAGGGGGAAACACCATATATTTT
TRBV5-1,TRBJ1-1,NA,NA,CASSPWGATEAFF,TGCGCCAGCAGCCCCTGGGGTGCAACTGAAGCTTTCTTT